This TCR beta chain was obtained from a study of T cells after yellow fever vaccination. The V gene lost 1 base and the J gene lost 2 bases, with 8 bases spanning the gap. Germline CDR1 and CDR2: SGHTA and FQGNSA. This CDR3 is 14 amino acids long. TCRdb passed the 5' RACE reads through MiXCR, listing each CDR3 protein once. The table shows roughly 330,000 distinct CDR3 sequences, with almost 4% occurring only once. This clonotype originated in a young man who received the YFV17D yellow fever vaccine. The chain has TRBV7-2 and TRBJ1-1; D unresolved. The sample here was PBMCs, taken 5 days after the yellow fever booster vaccination. The CDR3 here is CASSLGRPNTEAFF. DNA for the CDR3: TGTGCCAGCAGCTTAGGCAGGCCCAACACTGAAGCTTTCTTT.